The rows below give T cell receptor beta chains drawn from one sample of a study of post-analysis software for immune sequencing data. TCRdb ran MiXCR on the PCR reads and lists one entry per CDR3 protein. This table has roughly 400,000 distinct CDR3 sequences, less than 40% appearing once. The specimen was blood. The receptors come from a girl aged 2 to 9 with multiple sclerosis. The CDR3 runs from the conserved cysteine through the conserved F or W. D genes are given only for firm matches. Some rows mark clone size as missing; the rest say once, few, many or name a class of expanded clone.

v_gene,d_gene,abundance,j_gene,CDR3nt,CDR3aa
TRBV12-3/TRBV12-4,TRBD2,few,TRBJ2-1,TGTGCCAGCAGTTACCTCGGAACGGGACTAGCGGACAATGAGCAGTTCTTC,CASSYLGTGLADNEQFF
TRBV12-3/TRBV12-4,-,-,TRBJ2-1,TGTGCCAGCAGTCCCCCTCGGAGTAGCCTCTACAATGAGCAGTTCTTC,CASSPPRSSLYNEQFF
TRBV29-1,-,few,TRBJ2-7,TGCAGCGTTGAAGATATCACTAGGGCCGAGCAGTACTTC,CSVEDITRAEQYF
TRBV9,TRBD2,-,TRBJ2-1,TGTGCCAGCAGCGGAGCGGGGGGACCCCTCTCCTACAATGAGCAGTTCTTC,CASSGAGGPLSYNEQFF
TRBV20-1,-,-,TRBJ1-2,TGCAGTGCTTACACCCCGGGACACTGGAATAACTATGGCTACACCTTC,CSAYTPGHWNNYGYTF
TRBV20-1,TRBD1,-,TRBJ1-5,TGCAGTGCTAGAGAACAGGGGGCGGGCAATCAGCCCCAGCATTTT,CSAREQGAGNQPQHF
TRBV7-2,TRBD2,few,TRBJ2-1,TGTGCCAGCAGCTTCTACGCGGGAGAGGGCAATGAGCAGTTCTTC,CASSFYAGEGNEQFF
TRBV5-1,-,few,TRBJ2-5,TGCGCCAGCAGACGCGCGGTTGGGAATCAAGAGACCCAGTACTTC,CASRRAVGNQETQYF
TRBV6-4,TRBD1,few,TRBJ2-1,TGTGCCAGCAGTGCTGGGACAGGGTACTACAATGAGCAGTTCTTC,CASSAGTGYYNEQFF
TRBV20-1,-,-,TRBJ2-1,TGCAGTGCTAGAGACGAATCCGGGACAAGATACAATGAGCAGTTCTTC,CSARDESGTRYNEQFF
TRBV7-3,-,-,TRBJ2-3,TGTGCCAGCAGCCCCGGGGGCAGCGGCACAGATACGCAGTATTTT,CASSPGGSGTDTQYF
TRBV29-1,-,-,TRBJ1-1,TGCAGCGTTGATAGGTCAGGGAGAATGAACACTGAAGCTTTCTTT,CSVDRSGRMNTEAFF
TRBV29-1,-,-,TRBJ1-4,TGCAGCGTTGTTTTGTCCGTTGAGGAAAAACTGTTTTTT,CSVVLSVEEKLFF
TRBV5-6,-,few,TRBJ2-7,TGTGCCAGCAGCTTTAAGCCGGACGAGCAGTACTTC,CASSFKPDEQYF
TRBV5-5,-,few,TRBJ2-7,TGTGCCAGCAGCACCCGGGGTAACTCCTACGAGCAGTACTTC,CASSTRGNSYEQYF
TRBV2,-,-,TRBJ2-5,TGTGCCAGCAGACAGGAAATCCAAGGGACCCAGTACTTC,CASRQEIQGTQYF
TRBV5-4,-,-,TRBJ1-2,TGTGCCGGCAGCTTTGTGGGCGCTGGGAGAGGCTACACCTTC,CAGSFVGAGRGYTF
TRBV20-1,-,few,TRBJ2-5,TGCAGTGCTACGACTCAAAAGGGAGAGACCCAGTACTTC,CSATTQKGETQYF